This paragraph covers one TCR beta chain sequence. Its antigen is not identified. The CDR3 runs to 18 residues. The V end was cut by 3 bases, the J end by 4 bases, with 23 bases between. The data were taken from a study of identical twins. Points from the study as a whole: Zero-insertion analyses were open to partial confounding by invariant MAIT and iNKT cells. These conclusions were based on statistical analysis (cross-sectional, not following the same donors).

Via MiXCR, TCRdb re-called the 5' RACE reads, giving one row per CDR3 protein. The sample consists of fewer than 250,000 distinct CDR3 sequences, around 7.6% of them appearing once. The data were also submitted as part of a second study, on yellow fever vaccine responses in identical twins.

The chain links TRBV12-3 or TRBV12-4 to TRBJ2-3; D may match TRBD1 or TRBD2 (5 bases each). The TCR sequence derives from a young woman in good health. The source material was CD8+ T cells sorted from blood. The CDR3 DNA follows: TGTGCCAGCAGTTTCCCGTTTGACGATCCAACGGGGCCAGATACGCAGTATTTT. As protein: CASSFPFDDPTGPDTQYF.